A selection of T cell receptor beta chains follows, all from one sample in a study of T cells in Graves' hyperthyroidism and ophthalmopathy. Using its own MiXCR run on the multiplex PCR reads, TCRdb lists one record per CDR3 protein. The sample lists more than 300,000 distinct CDR3 sequences; roughly a sixth were seen once. Sequenced material: blood. Every receptor here comes from a woman in her 30s with Graves' hyperthyroidism that later progressed to Graves' ophthalmopathy. Both conserved end residues are trimmed from each CDR3. Each record gives: J gene, V gene, D gene, clone size, CDR3 protein. The D gene is left open where the match is weak. Clone size is not always given. Where it is, it says once, few, many or a class for expanded clones.

j_gene: TRBJ1-1; v_gene: TRBV4-1; d_gene: NA; abundance: many; CDR3aa: ASSQDRAGFTEAF
j_gene: TRBJ1-2; v_gene: TRBV27; d_gene: TRBD1; abundance: many; CDR3aa: ASSPMDRGGYT
j_gene: TRBJ1-2; v_gene: TRBV11-2; d_gene: TRBD1; abundance: NA; CDR3aa: ASSLFPRTGATNYGYT
j_gene: TRBJ2-1; v_gene: TRBV20-1; d_gene: NA; abundance: few; CDR3aa: SARATRRDEQF
j_gene: TRBJ1-5; v_gene: TRBV12-3/TRBV12-4; d_gene: NA; abundance: NA; CDR3aa: ASSLGDGLWDQPQH
j_gene: TRBJ2-1; v_gene: TRBV7-9; d_gene: TRBD2; abundance: few; CDR3aa: ASSPGGTSPYNEQF
j_gene: TRBJ1-4; v_gene: TRBV7-9; d_gene: NA; abundance: many; CDR3aa: ASSWSAGSINEKLF
j_gene: TRBJ2-2; v_gene: TRBV4-1; d_gene: NA; abundance: NA; CDR3aa: ASRRSGRDNLNTGELF
j_gene: TRBJ2-3; v_gene: TRBV9; d_gene: NA; abundance: NA; CDR3aa: ASSVGGADTQY
j_gene: TRBJ1-3; v_gene: TRBV6-1; d_gene: NA; abundance: many; CDR3aa: ASRPRQVLGNTIY
j_gene: TRBJ2-7; v_gene: TRBV2; d_gene: NA; abundance: once; CDR3aa: ASSEDITRGFYEQY
j_gene: TRBJ2-7; v_gene: TRBV20-1; d_gene: NA; abundance: NA; CDR3aa: SARDYAAKSYEQY
j_gene: TRBJ1-6; v_gene: TRBV7-9; d_gene: NA; abundance: many; CDR3aa: ASSPEGLINSPLH
j_gene: TRBJ2-5; v_gene: TRBV19; d_gene: NA; abundance: NA; CDR3aa: ASSIRDSRGRETQY
j_gene: TRBJ1-5; v_gene: TRBV6-1; d_gene: NA; abundance: few; CDR3aa: ASTLGQGDNQPQH